This T cell receptor beta chain originates from a study of blood T cell repertoires in COVID-19. About the study: Spain, Italy and the United States supplied samples that represented acute and convalescent COVID-19. Nucleic acid was either cDNA or gDNA, and it came from T cells, B-cell-depleted T cells, or PBMCs.

All enrollees were roughly 18 to 95 years old and from 25 or so US areas. Per the study methods: Estimation of nucleated cell counts relied on the amplification of reference gene primers. Method: immunoSEQ multiplex PCR; TCRdb's copy keeps in-frame clones and lacks some. V and J calls and clone size are those listed in that table; D and trimming were worked out from the DNA. The profile covers over 250,000 clones, with 70% to 90% appearing a single time and about 1% taken by the ten largest. The TCR was taken from a woman in her twenties or thirties who had recovered from COVID-19. The sequencing sample was made of PBMCs or T cells enriched from blood (not recorded which).

CDR3 DNA sequence: TGTGCCAGCAGGTTGCGGCTCCGCTCGGGAGGGAACACCGGGGAGCTGTTTTTT. Its protein is CASRLRLRSGGNTGELFF. This chain uses TRBV5-6 with TRBJ2-2; 7 nucleotides match TRBD2. This CDR3 spans 18 amino acids. The J segment lost 1 base and the V segment lost 5 bases, leaving 14 bases of the junction unmatched. Germline V CDR1 and CDR2: SGHDT, YYEEEE.